This T cell receptor (beta chain) was found in a study of glioma-infiltrating T cells. Trimming pared 6 bases from V and 4 bases from J, leaving 9 bases between. Per germline, CDR1 MDHEN and CDR2 SYDVKM. This CDR3 comprises 12 residues. The iRepertoire nested amplicon-rescue multiplex PCR amplified TCR alpha and beta CDR3s from RNA. TCRdb analysed the multiplex PCR reads with MiXCR anew, one entry per CDR3 protein. The table lists roughly 100,000 distinct CDR3 sequences, under 30% of them singletons. The source material was glioma tissue, nonneoplastic brain tissue, or PBMCs (not recorded which). The rearrangement uses TRBV28 and TRBJ2-5; the D is unclear. The sequence was collected from a human donor with low-grade glioma or glioblastoma, undergoing nonglioma brain surgery, or in good health (not recorded which). CDR3 protein: CASRSSRETQYF. The CDR3 DNA reads TGTGCCAGCAGGAGTAGCCGAGAGACCCAGTACTTC.